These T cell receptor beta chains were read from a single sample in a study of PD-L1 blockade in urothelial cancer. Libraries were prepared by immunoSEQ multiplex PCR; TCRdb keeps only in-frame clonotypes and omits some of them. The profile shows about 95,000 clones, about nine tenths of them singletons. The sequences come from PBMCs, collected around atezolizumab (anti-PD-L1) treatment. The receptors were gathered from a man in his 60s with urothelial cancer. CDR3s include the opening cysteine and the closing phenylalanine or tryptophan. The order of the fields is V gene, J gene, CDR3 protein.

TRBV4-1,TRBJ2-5,CASSQGGGQVETQYF
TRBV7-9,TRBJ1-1,CASSLRGTEAFF
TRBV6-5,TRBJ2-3,CASRTGTGPADTQYF
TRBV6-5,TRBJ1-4,CASSYSRQYNEKLFF
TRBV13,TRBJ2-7,CASSARGNPLEQYF
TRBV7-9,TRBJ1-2,CASSDPRINYGYTF
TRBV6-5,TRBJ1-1,CASVSLRLNTEAFF
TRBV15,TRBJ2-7,CATSRDRDNTYEQYF
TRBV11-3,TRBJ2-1,CASSLGLASHPEQFF
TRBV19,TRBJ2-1,CAAAGTSGRFRGNEQFF
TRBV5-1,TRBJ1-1,CASSLAGQLEAFF
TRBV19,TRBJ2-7,CASSSRDIYEQYF
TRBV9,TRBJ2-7,CASSRDRGQYEQYF
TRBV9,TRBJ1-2,CASSVALDSYGYTF
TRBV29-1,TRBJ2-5,CSVVDPGESQYF
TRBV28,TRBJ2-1,CASSGGGSGSGSYNEQFF
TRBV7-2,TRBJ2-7,CASSPQGLASYEQYF
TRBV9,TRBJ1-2,CASSAGQGVSGYTF
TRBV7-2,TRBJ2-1,CASSLESQRNNEQFF
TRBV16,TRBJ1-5,CASSPSRGLGQPQHF
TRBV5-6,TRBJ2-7,CASSSRTRFSHEQYF
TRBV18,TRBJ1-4,CASSPPNPSVPGDGNEKLFF
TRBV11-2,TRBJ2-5,CASSPPRRRETQYF
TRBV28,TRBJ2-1,CASSPHVAGDGYNEQFF
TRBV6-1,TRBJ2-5,CASSVGQGPLPYF
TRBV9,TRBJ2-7,CASSVEGGGPYEQYF
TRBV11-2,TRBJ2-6,CASSFGGSSGANVLTF
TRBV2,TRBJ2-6,CASRRTSGGFSGANVLTF
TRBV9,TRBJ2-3,CASSMTPGADTQYF
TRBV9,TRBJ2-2,CASNIGQPTGELFF